These 30 T cell receptor beta chains share one sample of origin, sequenced in a study of molecular identifiers for immune sequencing clone quantification. TCRdb reprocessed the PCR reads via MiXCR and lists one record per CDR3 protein. The sample records 460,000 or so distinct CDR3 sequences, roughly 24% being singletons. Sequences were obtained from naive CD8+ T cells from blood, with Jurkat cell RNA spiked in. Noted subset: FACS-sorted CD8+CD4-CCR7+CD45RA+ naive T cells. All receptors come from a human donor in good health. Some libraries in this study had Jurkat cell RNA spiked in.

The chain employs TRBV2 and TRBJ2-2, with D perhaps assigned TRBD1 or TRBD2 (7 bases each). Trimming removed 1 base at V and 4 bases at J, with 16 bases between. The CDR3 is 17 amino acids. Germline V gene data show CDR1 as SNHLY and CDR2 as FYNNEI. The DNA of the CDR3 is TGTGCCAGCAGTGAAGGTTGGGAGGGGGCAATCACCGGGGAGCTGTTTTTT. Its translation is CASSEGWEGAITGELFF.

This clonotype came up many times. The chain couples TRBV5-6 to TRBJ1-6; D might be TRBD1 (5 bases). The germline CDR1 and CDR2 sequences are SGHDT and YYEEEE. This CDR3 is 15 amino acids long. Trimming pared 0 bases from V and 10 bases from J, leaving 14 bases between. Here the CDR3 reads CASSLGEGSGSPLHF. The CDR3 nucleotides are TGTGCCAGCAGCTTGGGTGAAGGCTCAGGGTCACCCCTCCACTTT.

The table lists this clonotype with a few counts. The V and J genes are TRBV24-1 and TRBJ2-2, with 7 bases lining up with TRBD1. The ends lost 6 bases at V and 3 bases at J; junction bases unmatched: 3. Germline CDR1 is KGHDR and CDR2 is SFDVKD. This CDR3 spans 14 amino acids. The CDR3 bases are TGTGCCACCAGTCCAACAGGGGACACCGGGGAGCTGTTTTTT. Its translation is CATSPTGDTGELFF.

In its sample, this clonotype was seen a few times. V is TRBV27 and J is TRBJ2-7; 8 positions match TRBD2. V shed 6 bases, J shed 2 bases, and the junction held 9 bases outside the gene matches. The CDR3 extends over 15 amino acids. Germline lookup yields CDR1 MNHEY and CDR2 SMNVEV (reference sequence). The CDR3 DNA follows: TGTGCCAGCAGCCTGGGAGGCGGGGGGACCTACGAGCAGTACTTC. It specifies CASSLGGGGTYEQYF.

The chain employs TRBV9 and TRBJ2-3; 8 positions match TRBD2. V shed 0 bases, J shed 3 bases, and the junction held 6 bases outside the gene matches. This CDR3 is 16 amino acids long. From germline, CDR1 is SGDLS and CDR2 YYNGEE. CDR3 protein: CASSVAGRALTDTQYF. In DNA form, the CDR3 reads TGTGCCAGCAGCGTAGCCGGGAGGGCATTGACAGATACGCAGTATTTT.

This clonotype has just a few counts. The chain joins TRBV6-2 or TRBV6-3 to TRBJ2-5; 10 bases map to TRBD2. V shed 4 bases and J 4 bases; nucleotides not matched to a gene: 3. CDR3 length equals 14 residues. CDR1 and CDR2 (germline): MNHEY, SVGEGT. CDR3 in amino acids: CASSSLAGVETQYF. DNA of the CDR3: TGTGCCAGCAGTTCTCTAGCGGGAGTAGAGACCCAGTACTTC.

As regards this clonotype: This may come from a read error, since a much larger clone is one base off. This chain uses TRBV12-3 or TRBV12-4 with TRBJ2-3; TRBD2 might be the D (5 bases). V was shortened by 7 bases and J by 4 bases, with 21 bases between the two germline ends. This CDR3 has 16 residues. The CDR3 region has the DNA TGTGCCAGCATCCCGGGGATAGGGAGCGGCGCAGATACGCAGTATTTT. Its translation: CASIPGIGSGADTQYF.

This CDR3 is CSVLTPDTPGYKQYF. CDR3 sequence (DNA): TGCAGCGTTTTGACGCCGGACACACCGGGATACAAGCAGTACTTC. The rearrangement links TRBV29-1 to TRBJ2-7, with D perhaps being TRBD1 or TRBD2 (5 bases each). Germline V lookup: CDR1 SQVTM, CDR2 ANQGSEA. The CDR3 length is 15 residues. Trimming left V 5 bases short and J 8 bases short, with 25 bases between.

This clonotype was seen ten or more times. This chain joins TRBV4-3 and TRBJ1-1; no clear D gene. The CDR3 covers 14 residues. Trimming removed 1 base at V and 1 base at J, with 7 bases between. From germline, CDR1 is LGHNA and CDR2 YSLEER. The CDR3 DNA is TGCGCCAGCAGCCAAGTTAGGCAGAACACTGAAGCTTTCTTT. Amino acids: CASSQVRQNTEAFF.

This clonotype was counted many times. The CDR3 protein is CASSPVLGYTEAFF. The CDR3 DNA reads as TGTGCCAGCAGCCCCGTGCTAGGGTACACTGAAGCTTTCTTT. This rearrangement joins TRBV7-9 to TRBJ1-1; D not resolved. V lost 5 bases, J lost 3 bases, and 13 bases lay in between. Germline V gene lookup returns CDR1 SEHNR and CDR2 FQNEAQ (reference sequence). This CDR3 contains 14 residues. The complete variable domain, with remaining parts taken from reference TRBV7-9 and TRBJ1-1, reads DTGVSQNPRHKITKRGQNVTFRCDPISEHNRLYWYRQTLGQGPEFLTYFQNEAQLEKSRLLSDRFSAERPKGSFSTLEIQRTEQGDSAMYLCASSPVLGYTEAFFGQGTRLTVV.

The chain recombines TRBV12-3 or TRBV12-4 with TRBJ2-1; 7 bases are shared with TRBD1. After removal of 6 bases from V and 4 bases from J, the junction contained 6 bases not matched to a gene. There are 14 residues in the CDR3. This chain's CDR3 is CASRVGTVYNEQFF. The CDR3, as DNA: TGTGCCAGCAGAGTCGGGACAGTTTACAATGAGCAGTTCTTC.

Remarks on this clonotype: A read error may account for a junction end that differs from germline. The chain links TRBV7-2 to TRBJ1-3; D unresolved. There are 14 residues in the CDR3. In germline, CDR1 is SGHTA, CDR2 FQGNSA. This CDR3 is CASSLLNSGNTLYF. The DNA of the CDR3 is TGTGCCAGCAGCTTATTGAACTCTGGAAACACCCTATATTTT. The full variable domain, rest sourced from reference TRBV7-2 and TRBJ1-3, is GAGVSQSPSNKVTEKGKDVELRCDPISGHTALYWYRQSLGQGLEFLIYFQGNSAPDKSGLPSDRFSAERTGGSVSTLTIQRTQQEDSAVYLCASSLLNSGNTLYFGEGSWLTVV.

The V gene is TRBV7-9, the J gene TRBJ2-7, with 8 bases identical to TRBD2. Germline V CDR1 and CDR2: SEHNR, FQNEAQ (reference sequence). The CDR3 consists of 19 residues. The V segment lost 4 bases and the J segment 2 bases; nucleotides outside the gene matches: 19. The chain's CDR3 is CASSSRGGDLAGTPYEQYF. CDR3 nucleotide sequence: TGTGCCAGCAGCTCCCGGGGGGGCGACTTGGCGGGAACTCCCTACGAGCAGTACTTC.

Comments on this clonotype: A read error may be the cause here, since a much bigger clone is one base away. The V gene is TRBV21-1, the J gene TRBJ1-1. TRBV21-1 corresponds to a pseudogene. The CDR3 runs to 12 residues. As DNA, the CDR3 is TGTGCCAGGATGGGAGCTATCACTGAAGCTTTCTTT. Protein product: CARMGAITEAFF.

The chain has TRBV12-3 or TRBV12-4 and TRBJ1-4; no firm D call. CDR3 length equals 15 residues. V lost 0 bases and J 9 bases, leaving 14 bases between the germline ends. CDR3 in DNA: TGTGCCAGCAGTTTAGCTACCGCGTACGGGAAAAAACTGTTTTTT. Encoded protein: CASSLATAYGKKLFF.

The J gene is TRBJ2-2, the V gene TRBV30; tentative D call: TRBD2 (6 bases). The V end was cut by 7 bases, the J end by 2 bases, with 14 bases between. This CDR3 is 14 amino acids long. From germline, CDR1 is GTSNPN and CDR2 SVGIG (reference sequence). The chain's CDR3 is CASQPGGNTGELFF. CDR3 DNA sequence: TGTGCCTCCCAACCCGGGGGAAACACCGGGGAGCTGTTTTTT.

This clonotype appeared a few times. V gene TRBV29-1 combines with J gene TRBJ2-1; the D gene is possibly TRBD1 (6 bases). CDR3 length: 14 amino acids. With 1 base removed from V and 3 bases from J, the gap between germline ends came to 10 bases. Germline V gene lookup returns CDR1 SQVTM and CDR2 ANQGSEA. CDR3 nucleotides: TGCAGCGTTGAAGGGGGGCCAGTCTACAATGAGCAGTTCTTC. This codes for CSVEGGPVYNEQFF.

This clonotype was seen at least ten times. The chain recombines TRBV19 with TRBJ2-7; the D gene is possibly TRBD1 (5 bases). V gave up 1 base and J gave up 2 bases, with 12 bases separating them. Looked up from germline, CDR1 is LNHDA and CDR2 is SQIVND (reference sequence). CDR3 length: 15 residues. CDR3 in DNA: TGTGCCAGTAGTATAGGACACGGACAAGCCTACGAGCAGTACTTC. As protein: CASSIGHGQAYEQYF.

This clonotype was counted between two and nine times. The chain has TRBV4-1 and TRBJ2-7; 8 nucleotides line up with TRBD1. The CDR3 contains 14 residues. The ends lost 1 base at V and 6 bases at J; junction bases unmatched: 5. In germline, CDR1 is MGHRA, CDR2 YSYEKL. CDR3 sequence reads: CASSQGTGSSEQYF. CDR3 DNA sequence: TGCGCCAGCAGCCAAGGGACAGGGAGTTCCGAGCAGTACTTC.

Points on this clonotype: With a much larger clone just one base away, this may be a read error. The genes are TRBV9 and TRBJ2-3; weak D call: TRBD1 (6 bases). Trimming took 3 bases from V and 4 from J, leaving 6 bases between them. Germline V gene data show CDR1 as SGDLS and CDR2 as YYNGEE. The CDR3 length is 12 residues. In nucleotides, the CDR3 is TGTGCCAGCAGCGAGGGGGCAGATACGCAGTATTTT. Its protein is CASSEGADTQYF.

This clonotype was counted a single time. A read error may explain this, as a much larger clone is one base away. V usage is TRBV5-1 and J usage is TRBJ1-1; 9 nucleotides match TRBD1. CDR1 is SGHRS, CDR2 YFSETQ, per germline. The length of the CDR3 is 15 residues. With 2 bases clipped from V and 9 bases from J, the junction kept 11 bases outside the gene matches. DNA for the CDR3: TGCGCCAGCAGCTTTGGAACAGGGGGCGCCTCTAAAGCTTTCTTT. Protein: CASSFGTGGASKAFF.

This clonotype occurred a few times. The V and J genes are TRBV7-9 and TRBJ1-3; possibly TRBD1 for D (5 bases). The CDR3 totals 15 residues. The germline V gene has CDR1 SEHNR and CDR2 FQNEAQ (reference sequence). V was shortened by 1 base and J by 2 bases, with 9 bases between the two germline ends. The CDR3 DNA is TGTGCCAGCAGCTTAGTCCAGGGAACTGGAAACACCATATATTTT. Translation: CASSLVQGTGNTIYF.

This clonotype was seen repeatedly, ten times or more. The V and J genes are TRBV20-1 and TRBJ2-5; D not resolved. V was cut by 0 bases and J by 0 bases, with 5 bases left in between. Germline V gene data show CDR1 as DFQATT and CDR2 as SNEGSKA (reference sequence). The CDR3 runs to 13 residues. As DNA, the CDR3 is TGCAGTGCTAGAGATGTTTACCAAGAGACCCAGTACTTC. Translation gives CSARDVYQETQYF.

A word on this clonotype: A much larger clone sits a single nucleotide away, making a read error possible. V gene TRBV7-9 combines with J gene TRBJ1-1; D is unclear. CDR3 size: 12 residues. CDR1 is SEHNR, CDR2 FQNEAQ, per germline (reference sequence). Trimming shortened V by 4 bases and J by 7 bases, and 10 bases separated the two germline ends. Here the CDR3 reads CASSSPENEAFF. The CDR3 bases are TGTGCCAGCAGCTCCCCAGAGAATGAAGCTTTCTTT.

V gene TRBV7-2 combines with J gene TRBJ2-7; D is perhaps TRBD1 (5 bases). The CDR3 extends over 14 amino acids. Trimming stripped 3 bases from V and 4 bases from J, with 13 bases between. Germline CDR1 is SGHTA and CDR2 is FQGNSA. The DNA for the CDR3 is TGTGCCAGCAGCTTCTACCAGGGAACTTACGAGCAGTACTTC. It encodes CASSFYQGTYEQYF.

In its sample, this clonotype was seen a few times. V and J are TRBV7-9 and TRBJ1-4, with D possibly being TRBD1 (5 bases). V gave up 6 bases and J gave up 8 bases, with 16 bases separating them. Germline V CDR1 and CDR2: SEHNR, FQNEAQ (reference sequence). The CDR3 extends over 14 amino acids. The CDR3 DNA is TGTGCCAGCAGGCCGGACAATTTGGGGGAAAAACTGTTTTTT. It encodes CASRPDNLGEKLFF.

The chain recombines TRBV30 with TRBJ2-7; tentative D call: TRBD2 (6 bases). Trimming cost V 8 bases and J 6 bases, with 14 bases left between them. Per the germline V gene, CDR1 is GTSNPN and CDR2 is SVGIG (reference sequence). The CDR3 is made up of 11 amino acids. The CDR3 loop is CAGALGGEQYF. CDR3 bases: TGTGCCGGAGCCTTGGGGGGCGAGCAGTACTTC.

This clonotype has more than one count but fewer than ten. The genes are TRBV27 and TRBJ2-2; the D gene is possibly TRBD2 (5 bases). V lost 7 bases, J lost 3 bases, and 12 bases lay in between. The germline CDR1 and CDR2 sequences are MNHEY and SMNVEV (reference sequence). CDR3 length equals 14 residues. As DNA, the CDR3 is TGTGCCAGCAAGTCTATGGACTACACCGGGGAGCTGTTTTTT. Residues: CASKSMDYTGELFF.

This clonotype was recorded at least ten times. The chain is built from TRBV4-3 and TRBJ2-7; D uncertain. Trimming left V 0 bases short and J 3 bases short, with 9 bases between. The CDR3 is 14 amino acids. The V gene's germline CDR1 is LGHNA and CDR2 YSLEER. The CDR3 loop is CASSQEVRFYEQYF. CDR3 DNA sequence: TGCGCCAGCAGCCAAGAGGTCAGGTTCTACGAGCAGTACTTC.

This chain joins TRBV6-2 or TRBV6-3 and TRBJ1-1; a possible D gene is TRBD1 (5 bases). Germline values: CDR1 MNHEY, CDR2 SVGEGT. The CDR3 is 13 residues long. The germline V and J ends were trimmed by 8 bases and 4 bases, with 14 bases remaining between them. CDR3 in amino acids: CASADRGITEAFF. The CDR3 coding sequence is TGTGCCAGCGCCGACCGGGGGATCACTGAAGCTTTCTTT.